The 24 T cell receptor beta chains in this list originate from one sample, sequenced in a study of blood T cells in healthy people across ages. Combining a sample-barcoded 5' primer with a J-beta primer mix, a second PCR ran for about 6 to 11 cycles. TCRdb independently ran MiXCR on the 5' RACE reads; one entry per CDR3 protein. Of 660,000 or so distinct CDR3 sequences listed, 45% to 65% are singletons. Sample: blood. The receptors were sampled from a man in his fifties or sixties in good health.

This clonotype has more than one count but fewer than ten. The chain joins TRBV2 to TRBJ2-5; unclear D gene. The CDR3 covers 16 residues. CDR1 is SNHLY and CDR2 is FYNNEI in the germline V gene. Trimming cost V 7 bases and J 0 bases, with 18 bases left between them. CDR3 region: CASTREASSYQETQYF. Written as DNA, the CDR3 is TGTGCCAGCACCAGAGAGGCTTCCTCGTACCAAGAGACCCAGTACTTC.

There are many counts of this clonotype. The chain joins TRBV9 to TRBJ2-7; 8 bases line up with TRBD2. The junction had 7 bases not matched to a gene; V was cut back by 2 bases and J by 3 bases. The length of the CDR3 is 15 residues. In germline, CDR1 is SGDLS, CDR2 YYNGEE. Written as DNA, the CDR3 is TGTGCCAGCAGCGTTTCCAGCGGGGGACACTACGAGCAGTACTTC. Protein: CASSVSSGGHYEQYF.

V usage is TRBV19 and J usage is TRBJ1-5; weak D call: TRBD1 (5 bases). Germline-derived CDR1 and CDR2 are LNHDA and SQIVND (reference sequence). This CDR3 has 16 residues. With 5 bases removed from V and 5 bases from J, the gap between germline ends came to 19 bases. CDR3 DNA: TGTGCCAGTAGTTCCTGGGGACGCGGGAAACATCAGCCCCAGCATTTT. As protein: CASSSWGRGKHQPQHF.

V and J are TRBV12-3 or TRBV12-4 and TRBJ2-1, with 10 bases identical to TRBD2. This CDR3 is built from 14 residues. J was trimmed by 9 bases and V by 3 bases; bases with no gene match: 5. CDR3 sequence reads: CASSFSGGAGEQFF. CDR3 bases: TGTGCCAGCAGTTTCAGCGGGGGGGCCGGTGAGCAGTTCTTC.

This clonotype was observed once. This chain joins TRBV7-8 and TRBJ2-7; a weak D match, TRBD2 (5 bases). CDR3 length equals 16 residues. V was clipped by 3 bases and J by 3 bases, with 18 bases between them. Germline CDR1 and CDR2: SGHVS and FQNEAQ. CDR3 sequence reads: CASSLVVGEGFYEQYF. Written as DNA, the CDR3 is TGTGCCAGCAGCTTGGTAGTGGGTGAGGGCTTCTACGAGCAGTACTTC.

This clonotype was seen only once. The chain links TRBV6-5 to TRBJ1-6; D gene ambiguous. Germline lookup yields CDR1 MNHEY and CDR2 SVGAGI. The length of the CDR3 is 15 residues. V was cut by 1 base and J by 8 bases, with 12 bases left in between. The CDR3 DNA sequence: TGTGCCAGCAGTTACTTGGCTCAAGGAGATTCACCCCTCCACTTT. This translates into CASSYLAQGDSPLHF.

There are many counts of this clonotype. CDR3 bases: TGTGCCAGCAGTTACCCAAGGGGCGGTGAGACCCAGTACTTC. It specifies CASSYPRGGETQYF. The gene calls are TRBV6-2 or TRBV6-3 and TRBJ2-5; possible D gene TRBD1, 5 bases. Germline values: CDR1 MNHEY, CDR2 SVGEGT. Deletions cut 2 bases from V and 5 bases from J, with 12 bases between. The CDR3 is 14 residues long.

This clonotype was counted a few times. The gene calls are TRBV12-3 or TRBV12-4 and TRBJ1-5; D gene unclear. V dropped 6 bases and J dropped 7 bases, with 10 bases sitting between them. The CDR3 is 12 amino acids. This chain's CDR3 is CASSHPLQPQHF. The CDR3 DNA reads TGTGCCAGCAGCCACCCACTCCAGCCCCAGCATTTT.

This clonotype was picked up a small number of times. V usage is TRBV24-1 and J usage is TRBJ2-1; D possibly corresponds to TRBD2 (5 bases). With 4 bases removed from V and 9 bases from J, the gap between germline ends came to 12 bases. Germline V gene data show CDR1 as KGHDR and CDR2 as SFDVKD. There are 13 residues in the CDR3. CDR3 sequence (DNA): TGTGCCACCAGTGAGACCAACGAGGGTGAGCAGTTCTTC. Amino acid sequence: CATSETNEGEQFF.

The chain is built from TRBV20-1 and TRBJ1-2; the D is unclear. This CDR3 spans 11 amino acids. From germline, CDR1 is DFQATT and CDR2 SNEGSKA (reference sequence). The CDR3 DNA is TGCAGCACACAGAGTAACTATGGCTACACCTTC. Amino acids: CSTQSNYGYTF.

The chain carries TRBV28 and TRBJ2-5; 15 nucleotides line up with TRBD2. Germline CDR1 MDHEN, CDR2 SYDVKM. With 3 bases clipped from V and 1 base from J, the junction kept 3 bases outside the gene matches. The CDR3 totals 17 residues. The CDR3 DNA sequence: TGTGCCAGCAGTTTGTGGGGACTAGCGGGGGGCCAAGAGACCCAGTACTTC. This translates into CASSLWGLAGGQETQYF.

The V call is TRBV29-1, the J call TRBJ1-4; TRBD1 matches 9 bases. CDR3 length: 13 amino acids. In germline, CDR1 is SQVTM, CDR2 ANQGSEA. V gave up 6 bases and J gave up 5 bases; unmatched junction bases: 4. The CDR3 DNA reads as TGCAGCGTGGCCGACAGGGGGAATGAAAAACTGTTTTTT. It is translated as CSVADRGNEKLFF.

This clonotype showed up just a few times. The chain combines TRBV5-1 with TRBJ1-2; a weak D match, TRBD1 (5 bases). The CDR3 has 15 residues. Germline values: CDR1 SGHRS, CDR2 YFSETQ. With 7 bases removed from V and 3 bases from J, the gap between germline ends came to 19 bases. CDR3 DNA: TGCGCCAGCCAGCCCGGGGGAGCCGTGGACTATGGCTACACCTTC. Translation: CASQPGGAVDYGYTF.

V is TRBV12-3 or TRBV12-4 and J is TRBJ2-1; TRBD2 agrees at 10 bases. The CDR3 loop spans 16 amino acids. V lost 6 bases, J lost 8 bases, and 13 bases stayed unmatched. CDR3 in amino acids: CASSSKTSGPIHEQFF. In nucleotides, the CDR3 is TGTGCCAGCAGCTCTAAGACTAGCGGGCCCATCCATGAGCAGTTCTTC.

V gene TRBV20-1 combines with J gene TRBJ2-7; possibly TRBD1 for D (5 bases). The end of the DNA fits TRBJ2-5 better, so the J call may be wrong. In germline, CDR1 is DFQATT, CDR2 SNEGSKA (reference sequence). The length of the CDR3 is 14 residues. The CDR3 loop is CSANKGVGQETQYF. Here the CDR3 DNA reads TGCAGTGCTAACAAAGGGGTCGGACAAGAGACCCAGTACTTC.

The gene calls are TRBV12-3 or TRBV12-4 and TRBJ2-2; the D gene is possibly TRBD1 (5 bases). Trimming left V 7 bases short and J 8 bases short, with 23 bases between. CDR3 length: 16 amino acids. For the CDR3, the DNA is TGTGCCAGCAACCGTTTCGGTGGACACTTGGGGGGGGAGCTGTTTTTT. This sequence encodes CASNRFGGHLGGELFF.

This clonotype was detected only once. The gene calls are TRBV5-1 and TRBJ1-1; unclear D gene. The CDR3 spans 13 residues. V was clipped by 4 bases and J by 3 bases, with 10 bases between them. Germline CDR1 is SGHRS and CDR2 is YFSETQ. The CDR3 region is CASSVLQDTEAFF. As DNA, the CDR3 is TGCGCCAGCAGCGTGTTGCAGGACACTGAAGCTTTCTTT.

The rearrangement joins TRBV6-1 to TRBJ2-5, with TRBD2 matching over 13 bases. Per the germline V gene, CDR1 is MNHNS and CDR2 is SASEGT. The trim removed 6 bases at V and 7 bases at J, leaving 20 bases unmatched. CDR3 size: 19 residues. In DNA form, the CDR3 reads TGTGCCAGCAGCCCCGGACTAGCGGGGGTTAACGTAAGAGATGCGACCCAGTACTTC. Its translation: CASSPGLAGVNVRDATQYF.

J is TRBJ1-2 and V is TRBV6-1, with D perhaps TRBD1 (5 bases). Trimming took off 0 bases at V and 3 bases at J, with 14 bases between the two ends. This CDR3 region has 16 residues. Germline V gives CDR1 MNHNS, CDR2 SASEGT. Here the CDR3 DNA reads TGTGCCAGCAGTGAAGCGCTTCAGGGAGGGTACTATGGCTACACCTTC. As protein: CASSEALQGGYYGYTF.

The chain links TRBV12-3 or TRBV12-4 to TRBJ1-1; tentatively, D is TRBD1 (5 bases). V lost 5 bases and J lost 0, with 13 bases in between. CDR3 length: 15 residues. Written as DNA, the CDR3 is TGTGCCAGCAGTCGGCGTGGGGCGATGAACACTGAAGCTTTCTTT. Translation gives CASSRRGAMNTEAFF.

This chain links TRBV7-2 with TRBJ1-2; 9 bases map to TRBD1. Looked up from germline, CDR1 is SGHTA and CDR2 is FQGNSA. The CDR3 runs to 15 residues. V lost 4 bases and J lost 3; bases outside the gene matches: 6. CDR3 coding DNA: TGTGCCAGCAGCTCCCGGACAGGGGAGGACTATGGCTACACCTTC. Translating gives CASSSRTGEDYGYTF.

Regarding this clonotype: Mismatch with germline at one junction end may stem from a read error. The chain is built from TRBV2 and TRBJ1-2, with no clear D. The CDR3 totals 13 residues. CDR1 is SNHLY, CDR2 FYNNEI, per germline. In DNA form, the CDR3 reads TGTGCCGGCAGCCCCGAACGGGACTATGGCTACACCTTC. It translates to CAGSPERDYGYTF.

V gene TRBV20-1 combines with J gene TRBJ2-1, with 8 bases matching TRBD2. Germline V gives CDR1 DFQATT, CDR2 SNEGSKA (reference sequence). V trimming: 1 base; J trimming: 15 bases; junction bases outside the gene matches: 14. CDR3 length: 14 residues. CDR3 in DNA: TGCAGTGCTAGAGGTTCGCCTAGCGGGCTTACCCCGTTCTTC. This encodes CSARGSPSGLTPFF.

This clonotype was counted between two and nine times. The chain carries TRBV4-1 and TRBJ2-5; 11 nucleotides agree with TRBD1. This CDR3 is built from 17 residues. The germline V gene has CDR1 MGHRA and CDR2 YSYEKL. J gave up 6 bases and V 0 bases, and 9 bases lay outside the gene matches. CDR3 loop: CASSQEGRTGGWKTQYF. The CDR3 coding sequence is TGCGCCAGCAGCCAAGAGGGGAGGACAGGGGGCTGGAAGACCCAGTACTTC.